Below, 20 T cell receptor beta chains from the same sample are listed, as sequenced in a study of technical replicates of blood from a few donors. The data were produced by immunoSEQ multiplex PCR, yet TCRdb's version contains in-frame clones alone and is incomplete. The sample has tens of thousands of clones; just under 95% are singletons. Sample: T cells isolated from PBMCs. The receptors stem from a human donor in good health.

The chain links TRBV2 to TRBJ2-3; no clear D. Trimming removed 3 bases from V and 4 bases from J, with 5 bases in between. CDR3 size: 12 residues. Germline V CDR1 and CDR2: SNHLY, FYNNEI. The CDR3: CASSEYPDTQYF. CDR3 DNA sequence: TGTGCCAGCAGTGAGTATCCAGATACGCAGTATTTT. Using reference TRBV2 and TRBJ2-3 for the parts outside the CDR3, the full variable domain is EPEVTQTPSHQVTQMGQEVILRCVPISNHLYFYWYRQILGQKVEFLVSFYNNEISEKSEIFDDQFSVERPDGSNFTLKIRSTKLEDSAMYFCASSEYPDTQYFGPGTRLTVL.

The CDR3 loop is CASSLRGINTEAFF. CDR3 sequence (DNA): TGCGCCAGCAGCTTGCGGGGGATAAACACTGAAGCTTTCTTT. The chain combines TRBV5-1 with TRBJ1-1; D is perhaps TRBD1 (5 bases). The CDR3 totals 14 residues. CDR1 SGHRS and CDR2 YFSETQ come from the germline V gene. V lost 1 base, J lost 2 bases, and 9 bases lay in between.

The chain recombines TRBV4-1 with TRBJ1-1, with D possibly matching TRBD1 (5 bases). V lost 6 bases to trimming and J lost 4 bases, with 15 bases between them. The V gene's germline CDR1 is MGHRA and CDR2 YSYEKL. This CDR3 spans 14 amino acids. The CDR3 region has the DNA TGCGCCAGCAGATTAGACAGTCGTGGCACTGAAGCTTTCTTT. Translated: CASRLDSRGTEAFF.

In the case of this clone: One end of the junction is discordant with germline, which a read error may explain. This chain links TRBV29-1 with TRBJ2-3; D is perhaps TRBD1 (5 bases). Germline CDR1 SQVTM, CDR2 ANQGSEA. The CDR3 is made up of 14 amino acids. The CDR3 protein is CSIDDQGLTDTQYF. The CDR3 nucleotides read TGCAGCATTGATGACCAGGGCCTCACAGATACGCAGTATTTT.

The chain employs TRBV27 and TRBJ2-2, with unresolved D. The CDR3 is 13 amino acids. Germline CDR1 reads MNHEY; CDR2 reads SMNVEV (reference sequence). V was cut by 5 bases and J by 4 bases, with 8 bases left in between. CDR3 DNA sequence: TGTGCCAGCAGTCAATTCCCCACCGGGGAGCTGTTTTTT. It is translated as CASSQFPTGELFF.

The J gene is TRBJ2-1, the V gene TRBV6-4, with TRBD2 matching over 9 bases. V lost 6 bases to trimming and J lost 8 bases; unmatched junction nucleotides: 14. This CDR3 contains 16 residues. CDR1 MRHNA and CDR2 SNTAGT come from the germline V gene. The CDR3 DNA reads TGTGCCAGCAGCGACAAAGTCGATAGCGGGAGCGATGAGCAGTTCTTC. It translates to CASSDKVDSGSDEQFF.

CDR3 DNA sequence: TGTGCCAGCAGAGATCCGGGACTAGTCATGGAGACCCAGTACTTC. Protein product: CASRDPGLVMETQYF. The chain couples TRBV28 to TRBJ2-5; 8 nucleotides align to TRBD2. This CDR3 has 15 amino acids. Per the germline V gene, CDR1 is MDHEN and CDR2 is SYDVKM. V lost 6 bases, J lost 5 bases, and 11 bases stayed unmatched.

This clone was counted a single time. In DNA, the CDR3 is TGTGCCAGCAGTGAACGGTCGGGGATTGGCCCACCTTACAATGAGCAGTTCTTC. Amino acids: CASSERSGIGPPYNEQFF. This chain links TRBV6-1 with TRBJ2-1; TRBD2 is a possible D gene (5 bases). The V gene lost 2 bases and the J gene lost 4 bases, with 21 bases spanning the gap. CDR3 length equals 18 residues. Germline-derived CDR1 and CDR2 are MNHNS and SASEGT.

The count of this clone is one. This sequence joins TRBV7-8 and TRBJ2-3; weak D call: TRBD2 (6 bases). With 1 base removed from V and 10 bases from J, the gap between germline ends came to 6 bases. In germline, CDR1 is SGHVS, CDR2 FQNEAQ. The CDR3 sequence is 11 residues long. CDR3 residues: CASSLGGAQYF. Here the CDR3 DNA reads TGTGCCAGCAGCTTAGGGGGGGCGCAGTATTTT.

V and J are TRBV7-9 and TRBJ1-1; D gene unclear. Trimming removed 4 bases from V and 0 bases from J, with 6 bases in between. Germline CDR1 and CDR2: SEHNR and FQNEAQ (reference sequence). The CDR3 is made up of 13 amino acids. The CDR3, as DNA: TGTGCCAGCAGCTCAGTATTGAACACTGAAGCTTTCTTT. Protein product: CASSSVLNTEAFF.

This rearrangement joins TRBV5-1 to TRBJ2-1; 12 positions match TRBD2. CDR3 size: 16 residues. With V trimmed by 4 bases and J by 6 bases, 8 bases remained unmatched. Germline V lookup: CDR1 SGHRS, CDR2 YFSETQ. CDR3 sequence (DNA): TGCGCCAGCAGCCTACAACCTAGCGGGGGGGTCAATGAGCAGTTCTTC. Translation gives CASSLQPSGGVNEQFF.

The chain carries TRBV4-1 and TRBJ1-2; D gene uncertain. Germline assignment: CDR1 MGHRA and CDR2 YSYEKL. This CDR3 is 14 amino acids long. V was cut by 4 bases and J by 3 bases, with 12 bases left in between. The CDR3 region is CASSPGSYDYGYTF. CDR3 bases: TGCGCCAGCAGCCCGGGGTCTTACGACTATGGCTACACCTTC.

V gene TRBV5-5 combines with J gene TRBJ2-7, with D possibly TRBD1 on 6 matching bases. Between the trimmed V and J ends, which lost 4 bases and 2 bases, there was a span of 13 bases. Per germline, CDR1 SGHKS and CDR2 YYEKEE (reference sequence). CDR3 length equals 14 residues. In DNA, the CDR3 is TGTGCCAGCAGCCTTATCCGGGACACCTACGAGCAGTACTTC. The encoded protein is CASSLIRDTYEQYF.

This chain joins TRBV2 and TRBJ2-2; 7 bases agree with TRBD2. Trimming removed 4 bases from V and 4 bases from J; junction bases left unmatched: 6. This CDR3 is 15 amino acids long. The germline gives CDR1 SNHLY, CDR2 FYNNEI. The CDR3: CASSVSGTSTGELFF. The CDR3 bases are TGTGCCAGCAGTGTAAGCGGGACGAGCACCGGGGAGCTGTTTTTT.

The chain links TRBV4-1 to TRBJ2-7; TRBD2 might be the D (6 bases). The V and J ends lost 6 bases and 0 bases respectively, with 15 bases between them. Germline CDR1 MGHRA, CDR2 YSYEKL. This CDR3 has 15 residues. CDR3 sequence (DNA): TGCGCCAGCAGGAGAACGGGGGACGGCTCCTACGAGCAGTACTTC. Translating gives CASRRTGDGSYEQYF.

The chain uses TRBV19 and TRBJ2-2; the D gene is possibly TRBD2 (6 bases). The CDR3 covers 15 residues. CDR1 is LNHDA and CDR2 is SQIVND in the germline V gene (reference sequence). V was pared by 3 bases and J by 9 bases, with 17 bases between. The CDR3 sequence: CASSIGTHIGRELFF. In DNA form, the CDR3 reads TGTGCCAGTAGTATTGGGACTCACATAGGCCGGGAGCTGTTTTTT.

The rearrangement links TRBV6-5 to TRBJ2-7; 12 bases map to TRBD2. CDR1 MNHEY and CDR2 SVGAGI come from the germline V gene. The CDR3 has 16 amino acids. V lost 0 bases and J lost 3; bases outside the gene matches: 3. The CDR3 sequence is CASSYSKLAGGYEQYF. DNA of the CDR3: TGTGCCAGCAGTTACTCGAAACTAGCGGGGGGCTACGAGCAGTACTTC.

The J gene is TRBJ1-1, the V gene TRBV11-2; D is unclear. V lost 4 bases, J lost 0 bases, and 12 bases lay in between. Germline V gene sequence: CDR1 SGHAT, CDR2 FQNNGV. The CDR3 totals 15 residues. Here the CDR3 reads CASSSLAGLNTEAFF. DNA for the CDR3: TGTGCCAGCAGCTCATTGGCTGGCCTGAACACTGAAGCTTTCTTT.

J is TRBJ1-4 and V is TRBV5-6; D is unclear. Germline V gene data show CDR1 as SGHDT and CDR2 as YYEEEE. Deletions cut 4 bases from V and 4 bases from J, with 8 bases between. The CDR3 sequence is 13 residues long. The CDR3 here is CASSLLVNEKLFF. CDR3 coding DNA: TGTGCCAGCAGCCTATTGGTTAATGAAAAACTGTTTTTT.

The J gene is TRBJ1-5, the V gene TRBV30, with D possibly matching TRBD1 (6 bases). In germline, CDR1 is GTSNPN, CDR2 SVGIG (reference sequence). V lost 2 bases, J lost 2 bases, and 16 bases lay in between. The CDR3 runs 16 residues. This chain's CDR3 is CAWSLKGGVGNQPQHF. The CDR3 region has the DNA TGTGCCTGGAGTCTTAAAGGGGGTGTTGGCAATCAGCCCCAGCATTTT.